This TCR beta chain was identified in a study of post-analysis software for immune sequencing data. Study-wide context: Patients had relapsing-remitting, secondary progressive or progressive-relapsing multiple sclerosis; some lacked subtype. Findings and limits, study-wide: Patients used about five TRBV segments, including TRBV5-6, TRBV5-1 and TRBV20-1, more often than controls. Analysis by F measure revealed that same-batch samples clustered strongly together.

The germline V gene encodes CDR1 LGHNA and CDR2 YSLEER. This CDR3 comprises 17 residues. Notes on this clonotype: Its antigen is unknown.

Each TCR beta cDNA library carried unique molecular identifiers. T cells numbering roughly 1 to 11 million yielded cDNA molecules that totaled about 500,000. TCRdb recomputed calls from the PCR reads with MiXCR, one row per CDR3 protein. The table has about 460,000 distinct CDR3 sequences, 45% seen once. The sequence was obtained from a girl aged 10-17 years with multiple sclerosis. V usage is TRBV4-3 and J usage is TRBJ2-5; 9 positions match TRBD2. The assigned J gene may be wrong: the sequence end matches TRBJ2-7 better. Sequenced sample: blood. This chain's CDR3 is CASSQERLADRGYEQYF. CDR3 DNA: TGCGCCAGCAGCCAAGAGCGACTAGCGGACCGTGGCTACGAGCAGTACTTC.